Following are 16 T cell receptor beta chains from one sample sequenced in a study of cytomegalovirus exposure and HLA in healthy donors. 60 Vbeta and 13 Jbeta primers were used in PCR. Method: immunoSEQ multiplex PCR; TCRdb's copy keeps in-frame clones and lacks some. Among approximately 110,000 clones, around 80% were seen once, and the ten largest hold around 0.24%. Sequencing was carried out using PBMCs. These receptors came from a man aged 50 to 60 in good health and CMV-seronegative.

V is TRBV5-5 and J is TRBJ1-3, with TRBD1 matching 8 bases. Trimming at V came to 2 bases and at J to 4 bases, leaving 2 bases not matched to a gene. CDR1 and CDR2 from the germline V gene are SGHKS and YYEKEE (reference sequence). This CDR3 spans 14 amino acids. CDR3: CASSFRDRGNTIYF. In nucleotides, the CDR3 is TGTGCCAGCAGCTTTAGGGACAGGGGAAACACCATATATTTT.

The chain employs TRBV7-9 and TRBJ1-5, with 9 nucleotides matching TRBD1. The CDR3 totals 17 residues. After removal of 5 bases from V and 0 bases from J, the junction contained 8 bases not matched to a gene. CDR1 and CDR2 from the germline V gene are SEHNR and FQNEAQ (reference sequence). The CDR3: CASSRGQGKYSNQPQHF. CDR3 DNA: TGTGCCAGCAGCCGAGGACAGGGGAAATATAGCAATCAGCCCCAGCATTTT.

V and J are TRBV7-2 and TRBJ2-7, with 8 bases aligning to TRBD2. Germline V gene sequence: CDR1 SGHTA, CDR2 FQGNSA. The V segment lost 5 bases and the J segment 2 bases; nucleotides outside the gene matches: 5. This CDR3 has 14 residues. The CDR3 coding sequence is TGTGCCAGCAGCCGGGGGGGGGCTGCCTACGAGCAGTACTTC. Its translation is CASSRGGAAYEQYF.

V gene TRBV6-4 combines with J gene TRBJ1-2, with 8 nucleotides matching TRBD1. The CDR3 is made up of 14 amino acids. From germline, CDR1 is MRHNA and CDR2 SNTAGT. V was pared by 7 bases and J by 8 bases, with 12 bases of the junction left unmatched. CDR3 sequence reads: CASNPSQGAGGYTF. The CDR3 coding sequence is TGTGCCAGCAATCCCTCGCAGGGGGCTGGAGGCTACACCTTC.

J is TRBJ2-5 and V is TRBV10-2, with D maybe TRBD2 (5 bases). This CDR3 is 15 amino acids long. CDR1 WSHSY and CDR2 SAAADI come from the germline V gene. Deletions cut 2 bases from V and 0 bases from J, with 10 bases between. The CDR3 sequence: CASSEPRGDQETQYF. The CDR3 nucleotides are TGCGCCAGCAGTGAGCCTCGGGGAGACCAAGAGACCCAGTACTTC.

This clone occurred a few times. Sequence at one end of the junction differs from germline and may be a read error. The chain is built from TRBV5-1 and TRBJ2-1; 14 bases match TRBD2. The CDR3 is 16 amino acids. CDR1 is SGHRS, CDR2 YFSETQ, per germline. CDR3 amino acids: CASSSQLGTSGGPRVF. The CDR3 DNA sequence: TGCGCCAGCAGCTCGCAGCTGGGGACTAGCGGGGGCCCGAGGGTCTTC.

The V and J genes are TRBV7-9 and TRBJ1-1; the match to TRBD1 covers 7 bases. The CDR3 length is 13 residues. Germline CDR1 SEHNR, CDR2 FQNEAQ (reference sequence). The junction had 7 bases not matched to a gene; V was cut back by 5 bases and J by 7 bases. The CDR3 DNA follows: TGTGCCAGCAGCCTGGGGACAGCCGGTGAAGCTTTCTTT. Translating it yields CASSLGTAGEAFF. The full variable domain, in which reference TRBV7-9 and TRBJ1-1 provide the parts outside the CDR3, is DTGVSQNPRHKITKRGQNVTFRCDPISEHNRLYWYRQTLGQGPEFLTYFQNEAQLEKSRLLSDRFSAERPKGSFSTLEIQRTEQGDSAMYLCASSLGTAGEAFFGQGTRLTVV.

This clone occurred a few times. The chain has TRBV7-9 and TRBJ1-6, with 7 bases aligning to TRBD1. With V trimmed by 3 bases and J by 11 bases, 7 bases remained unmatched. The CDR3 totals 14 residues. The germline gives CDR1 SEHNR, CDR2 FQNEAQ (reference sequence). The CDR3 loop reads CASSFQSQGAPLHF. CDR3 bases: TGTGCCAGCAGCTTCCAATCCCAGGGGGCACCCCTCCACTTT. The full variable domain, completed using reference TRBV7-9 and TRBJ1-6, is DTGVSQNPRHKITKRGQNVTFRCDPISEHNRLYWYRQTLGQGPEFLTYFQNEAQLEKSRLLSDRFSAERPKGSFSTLEIQRTEQGDSAMYLCASSFQSQGAPLHFGNGTRLTVT.

Concerning this clone: The junction departs from germline at one end; a sequencing error may be responsible. The J gene is TRBJ2-3, the V gene TRBV12-5; D remains unclear. Germline V lookup: CDR1 LGHNT, CDR2 FRNRAP. The CDR3 consists of 15 residues. CDR3 nucleotides: TGTGCTAGTGGTTTGGTACCAGGAAACACAGCTACGCAGTATTTT. Translating gives CASGLVPGNTATQYF.

The CDR3 here is CSVVRQGKETQYF. CDR3 nucleotides: TGCAGCGTTGTCCGACAGGGGAAAGAGACCCAGTACTTC. This chain uses TRBV29-1 with TRBJ2-5; 8 bases are shared with TRBD1. V lost 4 bases, J lost 3 bases, and 4 bases stayed unmatched. This CDR3 has 13 residues. Germline V gives CDR1 SQVTM, CDR2 ANQGSEA.

CDR3 coding DNA: TGTGCCAGCCGCCGGCCGGGACTGGGAGCCGGTTCCCACGAGCAGTACTTC. It codes for CASRRPGLGAGSHEQYF. J is TRBJ2-7 and V is TRBV5-4, with D maybe TRBD2 (6 bases). The V and J ends lost 7 bases and 5 bases respectively, with 28 bases between them. Germline V gives CDR1 SGHNT, CDR2 YYREEE (reference sequence). The CDR3 length is 17 residues. Complete variable domain (other parts from reference TRBV5-4 and TRBJ2-7): ETGVTQSPTHLIKTRGQQVTLRCSSQSGHNTVSWYQQALGQGPQFIFQYYREEENGRGNFPPRFSGLQFPNYSSELNVNALELDDSALYLCASRRPGLGAGSHEQYFGPGTRLTVT.

The gene calls are TRBV5-1 and TRBJ2-1; 9 bases match TRBD1. CDR1 is SGHRS and CDR2 is YFSETQ in the germline V gene. This CDR3 comprises 15 residues. J gave up 5 bases and V 4 bases, and 7 bases lay outside the gene matches. CDR3 in amino acids: CASSVGQGFHNEQFF. The CDR3 DNA reads as TGCGCCAGCAGCGTGGGACAGGGATTCCACAATGAGCAGTTCTTC.

The J gene is TRBJ1-2, the V gene TRBV6-5; 11 bases fit TRBD1. CDR3 size: 13 residues. The junction had 3 bases not matched to a gene; V was cut back by 5 bases and J by 7 bases. Germline V gene data show CDR1 as MNHEY and CDR2 as SVGAGI. The CDR3 loop is CASSRTGGTGYTF. The CDR3, as DNA: TGTGCCAGCAGTCGGACAGGGGGCACTGGCTACACCTTC.

The chain carries TRBV7-9 and TRBJ1-2; D not resolved. Between the trimmed V and J ends, which lost 5 bases and 5 bases, there was a span of 6 bases. The CDR3 consists of 11 residues. CDR1 and CDR2 from the germline V gene are SEHNR and FQNEAQ (reference sequence). This CDR3 is CASSVIYGYTF. As DNA, the CDR3 is TGTGCCAGCAGCGTCATTTATGGCTACACCTTC.

J is TRBJ2-7 and V is TRBV11-2, with D hard to call. V lost 5 bases and J lost 0, with 17 bases in between. This CDR3 has 16 amino acids. Germline CDR1 reads SGHAT; CDR2 reads FQNNGV. This CDR3 is CASSQPNRVISYEQYF. As DNA, the CDR3 is TGTGCCAGCAGCCAACCCAACCGGGTCATCTCCTACGAGCAGTACTTC.

The chain links TRBV5-6 to TRBJ1-5; D call uncertain. Germline V gene data show CDR1 as SGHDT and CDR2 as YYEEEE. The CDR3 extends over 17 amino acids. The germline V and J ends were trimmed by 4 bases and 3 bases, with 20 bases remaining between them. The CDR3 region has the DNA TGTGCCAGCAGCGCGGGCGGTACTGGACGGATCAATCAGCCCCAGCATTTT. This encodes CASSAGGTGRINQPQHF.